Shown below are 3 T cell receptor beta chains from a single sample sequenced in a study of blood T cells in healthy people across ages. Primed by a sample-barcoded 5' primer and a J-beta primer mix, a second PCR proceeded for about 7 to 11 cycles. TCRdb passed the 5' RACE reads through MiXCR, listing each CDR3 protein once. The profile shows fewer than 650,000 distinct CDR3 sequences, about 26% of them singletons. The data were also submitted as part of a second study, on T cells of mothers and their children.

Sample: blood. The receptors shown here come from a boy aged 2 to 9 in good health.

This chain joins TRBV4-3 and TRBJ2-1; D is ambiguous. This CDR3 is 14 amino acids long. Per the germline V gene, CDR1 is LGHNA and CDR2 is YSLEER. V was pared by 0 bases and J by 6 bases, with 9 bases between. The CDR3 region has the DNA TGCGCCAGCAGCCAAGAGCCAGTAGTCAATGAGCAGTTCTTC. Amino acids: CASSQEPVVNEQFF.

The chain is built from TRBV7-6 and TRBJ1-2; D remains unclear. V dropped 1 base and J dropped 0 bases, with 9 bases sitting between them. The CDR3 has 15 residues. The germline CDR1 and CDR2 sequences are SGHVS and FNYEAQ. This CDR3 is CASSLEANTNYGYTF. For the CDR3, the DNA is TGTGCCAGCAGCTTAGAGGCCAATACTAACTATGGCTACACCTTC. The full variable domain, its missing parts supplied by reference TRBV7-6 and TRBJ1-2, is GAGVSQSPRYKVTKRGQDVALRCDPISGHVSLYWYRQALGQGPEFLTYFNYEAQQDKSGLPNDRFSAERPEGSISTLTIQRTEQRDSAMYRCASSLEANTNYGYTFGSGTRLTVV.

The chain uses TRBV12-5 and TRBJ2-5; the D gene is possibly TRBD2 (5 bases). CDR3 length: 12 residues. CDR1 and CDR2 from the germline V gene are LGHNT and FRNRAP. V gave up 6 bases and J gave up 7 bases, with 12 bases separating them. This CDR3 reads CASGDGIGTQYF. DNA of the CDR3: TGTGCTAGTGGGGACGGGATCGGGACCCAGTACTTC.